This passage covers 10 T cell receptor beta chains from one sample sequenced in a study of technical replicates of blood from several donors. Only in-frame clones appear in the TCRdb table, and some are missing; sequencing was by immunoSEQ multiplex PCR. Here the sample spans some 77,000 clones, 65% to 90% being singletons. Sequenced material: PBMCs. The source of these receptors is a human donor in good health. Some clones in this sample may be carry-over from other donors' samples.

The rearrangement links TRBV6-1 to TRBJ2-7, with a tentative D call TRBD2 (5 bases). This CDR3 contains 13 residues. The V end was cut by 4 bases, the J end by 3 bases, with 10 bases between. CDR1 MNHNS and CDR2 SASEGT come from the germline V gene. In DNA form, the CDR3 reads TGTGCCAGCAGTGCCGGACGGGGCTACGAGCAGTACTTC. Translating gives CASSAGRGYEQYF.

This chain connects TRBV5-1 to TRBJ2-2; tentatively, D is TRBD1 (5 bases). This CDR3 contains 14 residues. The V end was cut by 8 bases, the J end by 0 bases, with 11 bases between. Germline CDR1 SGHRS, CDR2 YFSETQ. CDR3 amino acids: CASKGATNTGELFF. The CDR3 DNA reads as TGCGCCAGTAAAGGGGCTACGAACACCGGGGAGCTGTTTTTT.

This sequence joins TRBV5-8 and TRBJ2-7; TRBD2 agrees at 10 bases. CDR1 is SGHTS and CDR2 is YDEGEE in the germline V gene. The CDR3 is 20 residues long. Trimming removed 1 base from V and 0 bases from J; junction bases left unmatched: 16. The CDR3 reads CASSLLVPALAGAYSYEQYF. In DNA form, the CDR3 reads TGTGCCAGCAGCTTGCTTGTCCCCGCCCTAGCGGGAGCCTACTCCTACGAGCAGTACTTC.

This chain joins TRBV30 and TRBJ1-2; D gene ambiguous. The CDR3 contains 14 residues. In germline, CDR1 is GTSNPN, CDR2 SVGIG (reference sequence). Trimming stripped 4 bases from V and 1 base from J, with 13 bases between. The CDR3 DNA reads TGTGCCTGGACAAAGAGAATCATTAACTATGGCTACACCTTC. Translated: CAWTKRIINYGYTF.

The chain links TRBV10-3 to TRBJ2-3; D may be TRBD1 (5 bases). The germline gives CDR1 ENHRY, CDR2 SYGVKD. Between the trimmed V and J ends, which lost 0 bases and 3 bases, there was a span of 13 bases. This CDR3 comprises 16 residues. CDR3 residues: CAISESKTRATDTQYF. In DNA form, the CDR3 reads TGTGCCATCAGTGAGTCGAAGACCAGGGCGACAGATACGCAGTATTTT.

This clone came up once. The chain couples TRBV5-1 to TRBJ1-2; 8 positions match TRBD1. The CDR3 covers 15 residues. Germline trimming cut 1 base from V and 5 bases from J; bases unmatched to any gene: 7. Germline V CDR1 and CDR2: SGHRS, YFSETQ. The CDR3 DNA reads as TGCGCCAGCAGCTTGTACCGGGACAGGCTATATGGCTACACCTTC. Translating gives CASSLYRDRLYGYTF.

This clone was recorded once. The chain joins TRBV4-1 to TRBJ2-7; 9 bases are shared with TRBD1. Germline V gene sequence: CDR1 MGHRA, CDR2 YSYEKL. This CDR3 region has 16 residues. Trimming took 1 base from V and 3 from J; bases not matched to a gene: 7. CDR3 loop: CASSQGQGTGNYEQYF. The CDR3 DNA reads TGCGCCAGCAGCCAAGGGCAGGGGACAGGGAACTACGAGCAGTACTTC.

The chain couples TRBV30 to TRBJ1-3; D gene uncertain. V shed 3 bases and J shed 4 bases, with 7 bases lying between them. Looked up from germline, CDR1 is GTSNPN and CDR2 is SVGIG (reference sequence). The CDR3 totals 12 residues. CDR3 DNA: TGTGCCTGGAGAGCCCCCGGAAACACCATATATTTT. This codes for CAWRAPGNTIYF. Looking up the rest from reference TRBV30 and TRBJ1-3 gives the full variable domain: SQTIHQWPATLVQPVGSPLSLECTVEGTSNPNLYWYRQAAGRGLQLLFYSVGIGQISSEVPQNLSASRPQDRQFILSSKKLLLSDSGFYLCAWRAPGNTIYFGEGSWLTVV.

The chain recombines TRBV14 with TRBJ2-2, with TRBD1 matching 7 bases. The CDR3 spans 17 residues. CDR1 is SGHDN and CDR2 is FVKESK in the germline V gene. Unmatched junction bases numbered 9, after V lost 3 bases and J lost 2 bases. The CDR3 sequence: CASSHYRGAGNTGELFF. DNA for the CDR3: TGTGCCAGCAGCCACTACAGGGGCGCAGGAAACACCGGGGAGCTGTTTTTT.

The chain has TRBV7-2 and TRBJ2-7, with 8 bases identical to TRBD2. The CDR3 runs 16 residues. V trimming: 5 bases; J trimming: 2 bases; junction bases outside the gene matches: 11. Germline V gene sequence: CDR1 SGHTA, CDR2 FQGNSA. The CDR3 loop reads CASSPPVAGPTYEQYF. The CDR3 DNA is TGTGCCAGCAGCCCGCCGGTAGCGGGGCCTACCTACGAGCAGTACTTC.